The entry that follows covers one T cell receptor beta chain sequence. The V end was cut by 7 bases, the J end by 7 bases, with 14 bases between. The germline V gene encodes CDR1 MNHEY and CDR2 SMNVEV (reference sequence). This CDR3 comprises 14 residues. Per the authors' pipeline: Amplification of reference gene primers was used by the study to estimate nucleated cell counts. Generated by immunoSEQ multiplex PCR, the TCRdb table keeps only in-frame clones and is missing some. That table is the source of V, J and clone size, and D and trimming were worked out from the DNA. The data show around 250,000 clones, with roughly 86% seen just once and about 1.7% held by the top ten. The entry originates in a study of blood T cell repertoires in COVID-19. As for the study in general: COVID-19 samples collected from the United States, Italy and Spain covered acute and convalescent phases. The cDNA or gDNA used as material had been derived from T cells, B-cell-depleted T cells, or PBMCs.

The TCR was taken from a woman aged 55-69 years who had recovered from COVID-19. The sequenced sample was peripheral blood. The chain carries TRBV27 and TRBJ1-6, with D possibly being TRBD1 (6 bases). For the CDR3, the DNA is TGTGCCAGCACCCACCAGGACAGAAATTCACCCCTCCACTTT. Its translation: CASTHQDRNSPLHF.